The 9 T cell receptor beta chains below were found in one sample sequenced in a study of CD8+ T cells in alopecia areata. RNA extraction was followed by reverse transcription into cDNA, which acted as the sequencing template. Profiling relied on immunoSEQ multiplex PCR, and the TCRdb table lists in-frame clones only, not all of them. The table has about 200,000 clones, just under 65% seen once. Treatment denoted: oral pan-JAK inhibitor, 5-10 mg twice daily. Sequencing was performed on CD4+ T cells sorted from blood, taken between weeks 47 and 50, from a patient treated with tofacitinib. These receptors were collected from a human donor with alopecia areata.

This chain uses TRBV28 with TRBJ2-7; D is ambiguous. Germline V CDR1 and CDR2: MDHEN, SYDVKM. This CDR3 is 11 amino acids long. Trimming pared 2 bases from V and 7 bases from J, leaving 6 bases between. The CDR3 DNA sequence: TGTGCCAGCAGTTTACGGCTGGAGCAGTACTTC. Its translation: CASSLRLEQYF. The full variable domain, its missing parts supplied by reference TRBV28 and TRBJ2-7, is DVKVTQSSRYLVKRTGEKVFLECVQDMDHENMFWYRQDPGLGLRLIYFSYDVKMKEKGDIPEGYSVSREKKERFSLILESASTNQTSMYLCASSLRLEQYFGPGTRLTVT.

The chain is built from TRBV27 and TRBJ1-5; D possibly corresponds to TRBD1 (5 bases). Trimming removed 3 bases from V and 4 bases from J, with 7 bases in between. The CDR3 totals 13 residues. Germline CDR1 reads MNHEY; CDR2 reads SMNVEV (reference sequence). This CDR3 reads CASSLGPNQPQHF. CDR3 coding DNA: TGTGCCAGCAGTTTGGGACCGAATCAGCCCCAGCATTTT.

This clone has a handful of counts. As DNA, the CDR3 is TGTGCCAGCAGCCAAGCAGTGCGGACTAGCGGGAACACCGGGGAGCTGTTTTTT. It is translated as CASSQAVRTSGNTGELFF. The chain is built from TRBV4-2 and TRBJ2-2; 10 bases align to TRBD2. This CDR3 has 18 amino acids. Germline CDR1 LGHNA, CDR2 YNFKEQ. Trimming took 1 base from V and 1 from J; bases not matched to a gene: 6.

The chain carries TRBV29-1 and TRBJ1-4; D is uncertain. V lost 3 bases, J lost 6 bases, and 14 bases lay in between. This CDR3 spans 14 amino acids. Germline CDR1 SQVTM, CDR2 ANQGSEA. Here the CDR3 reads CSVDFGIPDEKLFF. The CDR3 DNA reads as TGCAGCGTTGATTTCGGGATCCCCGATGAAAAACTGTTTTTT.

V and J are TRBV2 and TRBJ1-1, with unresolved D. V was clipped by 4 bases and J by 0 bases, with 6 bases between them. The CDR3 is 13 residues long. CDR1 is SNHLY and CDR2 is FYNNEI in the germline V gene. CDR3: CASSVKMNTEAFF. DNA for the CDR3: TGTGCCAGCAGTGTGAAGATGAACACTGAAGCTTTCTTT. Full variable domain (remainder filled in from reference TRBV2 and TRBJ1-1): EPEVTQTPSHQVTQMGQEVILRCVPISNHLYFYWYRQILGQKVEFLVSFYNNEISEKSEIFDDQFSVERPDGSNFTLKIRSTKLEDSAMYFCASSVKMNTEAFFGQGTRLTVV.

The V gene is TRBV6-1, the J gene TRBJ2-6; D could derive from TRBD1 or TRBD2 (6 bases each). CDR1 is MNHNS, CDR2 SASEGT, per germline. Trimming pared 1 base from V and 0 bases from J, leaving 16 bases between. This CDR3 has 19 residues. The CDR3 is CASSEGGGGRYSGANVLTF. The CDR3 DNA reads TGTGCCAGCAGTGAAGGCGGAGGGGGGAGGTACTCTGGGGCCAACGTCCTGACTTTC.

The V call is TRBV4-3, the J call TRBJ1-1; D may be TRBD1 (5 bases). The CDR3 contains 15 residues. The V and J ends lost 1 base and 3 bases respectively, with 12 bases between them. Germline V CDR1 and CDR2: LGHNA, YSLEER. As DNA, the CDR3 is TGCGCCAGCAGCCAAGGTACCCAGGGAGACACTGAAGCTTTCTTT. Translation gives CASSQGTQGDTEAFF.

This chain uses TRBV30 with TRBJ2-7, with D perhaps matching TRBD1 (5 bases). The CDR3 covers 13 residues. V was trimmed by 8 bases and J by 4 bases, leaving 18 bases between them. From germline, CDR1 is GTSNPN and CDR2 SVGIG (reference sequence). As DNA, the CDR3 is TGTGCCGCAACCCCCCCAGGGCCATACGAGCAGTACTTC. Translated: CAATPPGPYEQYF.

The genes are TRBV30 and TRBJ1-1; 10 bases map to TRBD1. The J segment lost 2 bases and the V segment lost 2 bases, leaving 11 bases of the junction unmatched. The CDR3 runs to 17 residues. The germline gives CDR1 GTSNPN, CDR2 SVGIG (reference sequence). DNA of the CDR3: TGTGCCTGGAGTCCTCCCAGACAGGGGGCAAGAAACACTGAAGCTTTCTTT. This encodes CAWSPPRQGARNTEAFF.